This T cell receptor beta chain appears in the sequencing data of a study of T cells after yellow fever vaccination. The overall study: Preparing low-cell-number fractions relied on SMART-Seq v4 Ultra Low Input.

This clonotype was seen repeatedly, ten times or more. Its antigen is as yet unknown. V was clipped by 5 bases and J by 12 bases; unmatched bases: 11. Germline V gene lookup returns CDR1 LGHNA and CDR2 YNFKEQ. There are 16 residues in the CDR3. Study results and caveats: Reappearance after the booster was observed for most primary-vaccination clones (more than 95% CD4, over 70% CD8). The CD4 compartment and the CD8 compartment contained a small share of clonotypes in common.

TCRdb reprocessed the 5' RACE reads with MiXCR, giving one entry per CDR3 protein. This sample has a few hundred thousand distinct CDR3 sequences, with about 10% found just once. The sample in question was CD4+ T cells sorted from PBMCs, obtained 5 days after the yellow fever booster vaccination. The receptor was isolated from a man between 18 and 29 years old who received the YFV17D yellow fever vaccine. The chain joins TRBV4-2 to TRBJ1-6; 12 bases line up with TRBD1. The CDR3 nucleotides read TGTGCCAGCAGCACTAGGGACAGGGGGCGCGACGGACCCCTCCACTTT. Translating it yields CASSTRDRGRDGPLHF.